Below, 8 T cell receptor beta chains from the same sample are listed, as sequenced in a study of cytomegalovirus exposure and HLA in healthy donors. Vbeta (60) and Jbeta (13) primers were used in the PCR. Assay used: immunoSEQ multiplex PCR; TCRdb lists only in-frame clones, some missing. The repertoire holds about 98,000 clones, roughly 81% seen once, with 1.4% in the top ten. Source material: PBMCs. These receptors were collected from a man aged 40-50 years in good health and CMV-seronegative.

V gene TRBV2 combines with J gene TRBJ1-3; 7 bases are a match to TRBD1. The CDR3 is made up of 14 amino acids. Germline values: CDR1 SNHLY, CDR2 FYNNEI. The J segment lost 3 bases and the V segment lost 8 bases, leaving 7 bases of the junction unmatched. Here the CDR3 DNA reads TGTGCCAGCTATACAGGGGTTAATGGAAACACCATATATTTT. This translates into CASYTGVNGNTIYF.

Details on this clone: The junction and the germline gene differ at one end; a read error may be behind it. This chain uses TRBV7-3 with TRBJ1-1; 8 bases map to TRBD1. The CDR3 has 15 residues. CDR1 SGHTA and CDR2 FQGTGA come from the germline V gene. CDR3 in DNA: TGTGCCAGCAGCTTACAAGGACAGGGAAACACTGAAGCTTCCTTT. This gives the protein CASSLQGQGNTEASF.

V gene TRBV20-1 combines with J gene TRBJ2-2; D not certain. This CDR3 comprises 11 residues. Per the germline V gene, CDR1 is DFQATT and CDR2 is SNEGSKA (reference sequence). The V end lost 7 bases, the J end lost 4 bases, and 7 bases lay between the germline ends. CDR3 in DNA: TGCAGTGTCTCCCTCACCGGGGAGCTGTTTTTT. Protein: CSVSLTGELFF.

The chain employs TRBV7-3 and TRBJ2-1; TRBD2 aligns across 9 bases. With 5 bases clipped from V and 6 bases from J, the junction kept 8 bases outside the gene matches. CDR3 length equals 15 residues. Germline V gene sequence: CDR1 SGHTA, CDR2 FQGTGA. The CDR3 nucleotides read TGTGCCAGCAGCCAGGGGCTAGCGGGGTTCAATGAGCAGTTCTTC. It encodes CASSQGLAGFNEQFF.

Judged by abundance, this clone is medium-sized (0.01 to 0.1%). The chain uses TRBV5-4 and TRBJ2-4, with 13 bases lining up with TRBD2. The trim removed 4 bases at V and 1 base at J, leaving 5 bases unmatched. CDR3 length equals 17 residues. Germline V gene lookup returns CDR1 SGHNT and CDR2 YYREEE (reference sequence). The CDR3 protein is CASSDGLAGAAKNIQYF. The CDR3 coding sequence is TGTGCCAGCAGCGACGGACTAGCGGGGGCCGCCAAAAACATTCAGTACTTC.

The chain employs TRBV9 and TRBJ1-3, with 9 positions matching TRBD1. CDR3 size: 17 residues. Germline-derived CDR1 and CDR2 are SGDLS and YYNGEE. V gave up 3 bases and J gave up 0 bases; unmatched junction bases: 7. Here the CDR3 DNA reads TGTGCCAGCAGCGCCGGGACAGGGAAGATCTCTGGAAACACCATATATTTT. Translating it yields CASSAGTGKISGNTIYF.

The rearrangement links TRBV18 to TRBJ1-5, with D possibly being TRBD1 (6 bases). The V end lost 5 bases, the J end lost 4 bases, and 12 bases lay between the germline ends. Germline-derived CDR1 and CDR2 are KGHSH and LQKENI. This CDR3 is built from 14 residues. CDR3 sequence (DNA): TGTGCCAGCTCATGGGACAACACAAATCAGCCCCAGCATTTT. It translates to CASSWDNTNQPQHF.

This chain uses TRBV29-1 with TRBJ2-7; weak D call: TRBD2 (5 bases). Germline CDR1 is SQVTM and CDR2 is ANQGSEA. The CDR3 is made up of 12 amino acids. DNA of the CDR3: TGCGTAGTGGGTGGAGGATCGGGCGAGCAGTACTTC. Translating gives CVVGGGSGEQYF.